This TCR beta chain was observed in a study of T cell repertoires in cytomegalovirus infection. Turning to the study itself: It can be stated that public TCR beta signatures indicated CMV infection as well as a matching HLA type.

This CDR3 spans 16 amino acids. Germline loops: CDR1 SEHNR, CDR2 FQNEAQ (reference sequence). After removal of 3 bases from V and 6 bases from J, the junction contained 13 bases not matched to a gene. This clonotype appeared many times. The antigen remains undetermined. TCRdb re-analysed the reads in MiXCR, keeping a single row per CDR3 protein. The sample lists 450,000 to 600,000 distinct CDR3 sequences, 11% seen once, with roughly 10% in the top ten. Regarding the study as a whole: Carriers of CMV and the relevant HLA type were discriminated by public TCR beta frequency. Across the ex vivo response, the dominant clonotypes were HLA-C-restricted CMV-specific TCR beta clonotypes.

The origin of this receptor is a human donor in good health (CMV status not recorded). Some clones in this sample may be carry-over from other donors' samples. The specimen was PBMCs. The rearrangement links TRBV7-9 to TRBJ1-1; 7 bases are shared with TRBD1. Here the CDR3 reads CASSLETTGNPPEAFF. CDR3 in DNA: TGTGCCAGCAGCTTGGAAACGACAGGGAACCCCCCTGAAGCTTTCTTT.